This TCR beta chain comes out of a study of control samples from healthy donors and cancer patients. Data came from immunoSEQ multiplex PCR; TCRdb stores just in-frame clones and leaves some out. The table has about 140,000 clones, 91% seen once. In germline, CDR1 is MNHEY, CDR2 SVGAGI. The CDR3 has 13 amino acids. The ends were cut back, 4 bases at V and 3 bases at J, with 9 bases in the middle. The gene calls are TRBV6-5 and TRBJ2-5; possibly TRBD2 for D (5 bases). The sequence was obtained from a man between 18 and 35 years old in good health. The sample taken for sequencing was blood. Here the CDR3 reads CASSLAREETQYF. CDR3 coding DNA: TGTGCCAGCAGTTTAGCGAGGGAAGAGACCCAGTACTTC.